The 16 T cell receptor beta chains below come from one sample, sequenced in a study of T cells of healthy individuals. In TCRdb, the 5' RACE reads were re-called with MiXCR into one record per CDR3 protein. The sample consists of tens of thousands of distinct CDR3 sequences, roughly 16% of them appearing once. The source of these receptors is a human donor in good health.

This clonotype was seen more than once but under ten times. The CDR3 nucleotides are TGCGCCAGCAGCTTGGAATTAGCGGGGGGGAGCACAGATACGCAGTATTTT. Translated, it gives CASSLELAGGSTDTQYF. This chain connects TRBV5-1 to TRBJ2-3; 11 positions agree with TRBD2. There are 17 residues in the CDR3. The V gene end was trimmed by 0 bases and the J gene end by 0 bases; junction bases not matched to a gene: 3. Germline CDR1 and CDR2: SGHRS and YFSETQ.

V and J are TRBV25-1 and TRBJ1-1, with D hard to call. The CDR3 consists of 16 residues. The V gene's germline CDR1 is MGHDK and CDR2 SYGVNS. V lost 5 bases to trimming and J lost 1 base, with 17 bases between them. CDR3 sequence (DNA): TGTGCCAGCAGTCGCATAGGAGGGCTGGGGAACACTGAAGCTTTCTTT. Translating it yields CASSRIGGLGNTEAFF.

A few counts support this clonotype. The chain has TRBV5-1 and TRBJ1-2, with a weak D call TRBD1 (5 bases). The CDR3 is 12 residues long. Germline V lookup: CDR1 SGHRS, CDR2 YFSETQ. With 0 bases removed from V and 7 bases from J, the gap between germline ends came to 7 bases. CDR3 DNA: TGCGCCAGCAGCTTGGGGGACTTTGGCTACACCTTC. It encodes CASSLGDFGYTF.

This clonotype was observed many times. V and J are TRBV5-4 and TRBJ2-5; D ambiguous. Trimming removed 1 base from V and 5 bases from J, with 9 bases in between. Germline V lookup: CDR1 SGHNT, CDR2 YYREEE (reference sequence). CDR3 length: 13 amino acids. CDR3 loop: CASSLNLQETQYF. The CDR3 DNA follows: TGTGCCAGCAGCTTGAATCTGCAGGAGACCCAGTACTTC.

The gene calls are TRBV6-2 or TRBV6-3 and TRBJ1-5, with unresolved D. Germline values: CDR1 MNHEY, CDR2 SVGEGT. The CDR3 is made up of 13 amino acids. The V and J ends lost 7 bases and 6 bases respectively, with 13 bases between them. CDR3 DNA: TGTGCCAGCACACGCGGCGGGGTTCAGCCCCAGCATTTT. Protein sequence: CASTRGGVQPQHF.

Many counts were recorded for this clonotype. CDR3 sequence (DNA): TGTGCCATCAGTAGCGGGGGCACAGATACGCAGTATTTT. Protein product: CAISSGGTDTQYF. The chain couples TRBV10-3 to TRBJ2-3, with 7 nucleotides matching TRBD2. Trimming took 5 bases from V and 1 from J; bases not matched to a gene: 0. CDR3 length: 13 amino acids. Germline lookup yields CDR1 ENHRY and CDR2 SYGVKD.

The chain couples TRBV30 to TRBJ2-1; TRBD2 agrees at 7 bases. The germline V gene has CDR1 GTSNPN and CDR2 SVGIG (reference sequence). The CDR3 sequence is 14 residues long. The V segment lost 0 bases and the J segment 9 bases; nucleotides outside the gene matches: 8. CDR3 coding DNA: TGTGCCTGGAGTGTTAGCGGGTCTCTCACTGAGCAGTTCTTC. Its translation is CAWSVSGSLTEQFF.

The chain links TRBV6-1 to TRBJ1-2; D possibly corresponds to TRBD1 (5 bases). In germline, CDR1 is MNHNS, CDR2 SASEGT. The CDR3 runs to 13 residues. Deletions cut 10 bases from V and 7 bases from J, with 19 bases between. CDR3 sequence (DNA): TGTGCCACGTCTCTCAGGGATACTGCTGGCTACACCTTC. This sequence encodes CATSLRDTAGYTF.

The chain uses TRBV28 and TRBJ1-5; 10 nucleotides match TRBD1. CDR3 length: 19 residues. Germline loops: CDR1 MDHEN, CDR2 SYDVKM. The V and J ends lost 7 bases and 1 base, in that order; junction bases with no gene match: 16. The CDR3 loop is CASNPDVGQGSRSNQPQHF. The CDR3 coding sequence is TGTGCCAGCAACCCAGATGTGGGACAGGGGAGTCGGAGCAATCAGCCCCAGCATTTT.

The gene calls are TRBV20-1 and TRBJ2-7, with TRBD1 matching over 8 bases. V gave up 7 bases and J gave up 2 bases; unmatched junction bases: 10. From germline, CDR1 is DFQATT and CDR2 SNEGSKA (reference sequence). The CDR3 runs 14 residues. DNA of the CDR3: TGCAGTGTTAGGGTACAGGGGGTAACCTACGAGCAGTACTTC. Amino acid sequence: CSVRVQGVTYEQYF.

The gene calls are TRBV6-2 or TRBV6-3 and TRBJ2-1, with TRBD2 matching over 14 bases. After removal of 2 bases from V and 0 bases from J, the junction contained 6 bases not matched to a gene. The CDR3 length is 19 residues. The germline V gene has CDR1 MNHEY and CDR2 SVGEGT. CDR3 DNA: TGTGCCAGCAGTTACCCGACTAGCGGGAGGGAAAGCTCCTACAATGAGCAGTTCTTC. It specifies CASSYPTSGRESSYNEQFF.

There are many counts of this clonotype. The rearrangement uses TRBV5-1 and TRBJ2-5; TRBD2 aligns across 7 bases. The CDR3 totals 15 residues. V lost 3 bases, J lost 7 bases, and 12 bases stayed unmatched. Germline values: CDR1 SGHRS, CDR2 YFSETQ. CDR3 bases: TGCGCCAGCAGCTCCCCGGGAGGTCTATGGGGGACCCAGTACTTC. Its translation: CASSSPGGLWGTQYF.

There are many counts of this clonotype. The chain couples TRBV20-1 to TRBJ1-1; weak D call: TRBD1 (5 bases). The CDR3 loop spans 13 amino acids. V was pared by 4 bases and J by 5 bases, with 14 bases between. Germline V lookup: CDR1 DFQATT, CDR2 SNEGSKA (reference sequence). DNA of the CDR3: TGCAGTGCTAACCCCTTCCGGGGGACTGAAGCTTTCTTT. Amino acids: CSANPFRGTEAFF.

This clonotype was detected ten times or more. The chain carries TRBV28 and TRBJ1-2; 9 positions agree with TRBD1. J was trimmed by 2 bases and V by 7 bases; bases with no gene match: 8. This CDR3 is built from 15 residues. Per the germline V gene, CDR1 is MDHEN and CDR2 is SYDVKM. The DNA for the CDR3 is TGTGCCAGCACCTCTTACACAGGGGGCAACTATGGCTACACCTTC. Translation: CASTSYTGGNYGYTF.

The sample holds a few counts of this clonotype. V and J are TRBV12-3 or TRBV12-4 and TRBJ1-6; unclear D gene. The CDR3 is made up of 15 amino acids. Trimming shortened V by 7 bases and J by 10 bases, and 20 bases separated the two germline ends. As DNA, the CDR3 is TGTGCCAGCACTTGGTGGGGTATGTTCAGATCACCCCTCCACTTT. As protein: CASTWWGMFRSPLHF.

This clonotype was counted many times. J is TRBJ2-6 and V is TRBV14, with unresolved D. Trimming removed 1 base at V and 3 bases at J, with 16 bases between. The CDR3 consists of 18 residues. Germline V gene lookup returns CDR1 SGHDN and CDR2 FVKESK. CDR3 protein: CASSQVRQSLSGANVLTF. Written as DNA, the CDR3 is TGTGCCAGCAGCCAAGTACGGCAGTCTCTCAGTGGGGCCAACGTCCTGACTTTC.